These 20 T cell receptor beta chains were all obtained from the same sample, sequenced in a study of blood T cells in healthy people across ages. Using a J-beta primer mix together with a sample-barcoded 5' primer, a second PCR was run for about 6 to 12 cycles. TCRdb called the 5' RACE reads again in MiXCR, with one record for every CDR3 protein. The sample gives around 780,000 distinct CDR3 sequences, just over 55% of which show up once; under 30% is in the top ten. Sequences were obtained from blood. The receptor set was obtained from a man aged 35 to 55 in good health.

As regards this clonotype: A junction end diverges from the germline sequence, so it may reflect a read error. This chain connects TRBV6-6 to TRBJ2-5; D is undetermined. Germline-derived CDR1 and CDR2 are MNHNY and SVGAGI (reference sequence). The CDR3 runs to 14 residues. This CDR3 is CASSHSPPQETQYF. The CDR3 region has the DNA TGTGCCAGCAGTCACTCGCCACCACAAGAGACCCAGTACTTC.

The rearrangement links TRBV28 to TRBJ2-1, with TRBD2 matching over 11 bases. Germline lookup yields CDR1 MDHEN and CDR2 SYDVKM. The CDR3 loop spans 16 amino acids. With 6 bases clipped from V and 2 bases from J, the junction kept 6 bases outside the gene matches. This CDR3 reads CASRTSGGHTYNEQFF. CDR3 nucleotides: TGTGCCAGCAGAACTAGCGGGGGACATACCTACAATGAGCAGTTCTTC.

The V and J genes are TRBV7-2 and TRBJ2-7; 10 bases agree with TRBD1. Trimming removed 5 bases from V and 1 base from J; junction bases left unmatched: 2. The CDR3 is made up of 14 amino acids. Germline CDR1 reads SGHTA; CDR2 reads FQGNSA. The CDR3 DNA sequence: TGTGCCAGCAGCCGACAGGGGGCTTCCTACGAGCAGTACTTC. Amino acid sequence: CASSRQGASYEQYF.

There are a few counts of this clonotype. The chain joins TRBV7-3 to TRBJ2-5; D tentatively fits TRBD1 or TRBD2 (5 bases each). The CDR3 loop spans 15 amino acids. Trimming took off 2 bases at V and 11 bases at J, with 21 bases between the two ends. CDR1 is SGHTA and CDR2 is FQGTGA in the germline V gene. The CDR3 loop is CASSLRPGQIYEQYF. CDR3 nucleotide sequence: TGTGCCAGCAGCTTACGCCCGGGGCAGATTTATGAGCAGTACTTC. The full variable domain, completed using reference TRBV7-3 and TRBJ2-5, is GAGVSQTPSNKVTEKGKYVELRCDPISGHTALYWYRQSLGQGPEFLIYFQGTGAADDSGLPNDRFFAVRPEGSVSTLKIQRTERGDSAVYLCASSLRPGQIYEQYFGPGTRLLVL.

The genes are TRBV28 and TRBJ1-1; tentatively, D is TRBD1 (6 bases). Germline values: CDR1 MDHEN, CDR2 SYDVKM. The CDR3 loop spans 15 amino acids. V was cut by 3 bases and J by 5 bases, with 16 bases left in between. Written as DNA, the CDR3 is TGTGCCAGCAGTTTCCCCGGGGGGGGGCAAACTGAAGCTTTCTTT. The encoded protein is CASSFPGGGQTEAFF.

This rearrangement joins TRBV28 to TRBJ2-7, with D perhaps being TRBD1 or TRBD2 (5 bases each). Trimming left V 4 bases short and J 1 base short, with 11 bases between. The CDR3 spans 14 residues. Germline loops: CDR1 MDHEN, CDR2 SYDVKM. CDR3 in DNA: TGTGCCAGCAGTTCCGGGACGGAGTCCTACGAGCAGTACTTC. Protein product: CASSSGTESYEQYF.

V and J are TRBV10-3 and TRBJ2-5; 11 bases align to TRBD2. Germline V gene data show CDR1 as ENHRY and CDR2 as SYGVKD. The CDR3 length is 16 residues. The trim removed 10 bases at V and 4 bases at J, leaving 14 bases unmatched. The CDR3 reads CATTPALAGGGETQYF. The CDR3 region has the DNA TGTGCCACCACCCCGGCGCTAGCGGGAGGAGGAGAGACCCAGTACTTC.

This clonotype has only a few counts. The chain combines TRBV7-9 with TRBJ2-4; TRBD1 aligns across 10 bases. The J call is uncertain, as TRBJ2-5 better fits the DNA end. CDR3 size: 16 residues. Germline CDR1 SEHNR, CDR2 FQNEAQ (reference sequence). CDR3 protein: CASSRGTGVFQETQYF. The CDR3 nucleotides are TGTGCCAGTAGCCGAGGGACAGGGGTATTCCAAGAGACCCAGTACTTC.

The genes are TRBV12-3 or TRBV12-4 and TRBJ2-4; D might be TRBD2 (5 bases). This CDR3 contains 17 residues. With 3 bases removed from V and 0 bases from J, the gap between germline ends came to 15 bases. As DNA, the CDR3 is TGTGCCAGCAGTTTTGGGGAGCTGGGAATAGCCAAAAACATTCAGTACTTC. It codes for CASSFGELGIAKNIQYF.

This rearrangement joins TRBV9 to TRBJ2-6; 8 nucleotides line up with TRBD1. After removal of 1 base from V and 0 bases from J, the junction contained 6 bases not matched to a gene. The CDR3 is 18 amino acids. Germline loops: CDR1 SGDLS, CDR2 YYNGEE. The CDR3 region is CASSVPRDRTSGANVLTF. CDR3 DNA sequence: TGTGCCAGCAGCGTACCGAGGGACAGGACCTCTGGGGCCAACGTCCTGACTTTC.

This clonotype was recorded a few times. The chain has TRBV6-1 and TRBJ2-3; 8 nucleotides match TRBD1. Germline CDR1 and CDR2: MNHNS and SASEGT. The CDR3 consists of 14 residues. Trimming took 4 bases from V and 3 from J; bases not matched to a gene: 3. CDR3 sequence (DNA): TGTGCCAGCAGTGCGGACAGGGTGACAGATACGCAGTATTTT. This sequence encodes CASSADRVTDTQYF.

This clonotype appeared a few times. The chain carries TRBV7-2 and TRBJ1-1, with TRBD1 matching over 9 bases. Per germline, CDR1 SGHTA and CDR2 FQGNSA. CDR3 length: 17 amino acids. V shed 2 bases, J shed 0 bases, and the junction held 7 bases outside the gene matches. CDR3 protein: CASSLSQGAGMNTEAFF. The CDR3 nucleotides are TGTGCCAGCAGCTTATCACAGGGGGCGGGGATGAACACTGAAGCTTTCTTT.

The chain carries TRBV15 and TRBJ1-1, with TRBD1 matching over 8 bases. Looked up from germline, CDR1 is LNHNV and CDR2 is YYDKDF (reference sequence). Trimming took 5 bases from V and 4 from J; bases not matched to a gene: 9. CDR3 length: 15 amino acids. The CDR3 here is CATSANRGTGTEAFF. The CDR3 DNA is TGTGCCACCAGCGCCAACAGGGGGACAGGCACTGAAGCTTTCTTT.

This CDR3 reads CASRRQGPYEQYF. DNA for the CDR3: TGTGCCAGCAGACGACAGGGACCCTACGAGCAGTACTTC. The V gene is TRBV28, the J gene TRBJ2-7; 7 nucleotides line up with TRBD1. J lost 2 bases, V lost 6 bases, and 4 bases had no gene match. Germline V gives CDR1 MDHEN, CDR2 SYDVKM. The CDR3 is 13 residues long.

The rearrangement links TRBV7-9 to TRBJ1-2, with 8 bases lining up with TRBD1. The J segment lost 6 bases and the V segment lost 5 bases, leaving 8 bases of the junction unmatched. The germline CDR1 and CDR2 sequences are SEHNR and FQNEAQ (reference sequence). The CDR3 length is 14 residues. The CDR3 reads CASSPGWTGHGYTF. The CDR3 DNA reads as TGTGCCAGCAGCCCAGGCTGGACAGGGCATGGCTACACCTTC.

V is TRBV20-1 and J is TRBJ2-3; D is undetermined. The V and J ends lost 0 bases and 2 bases respectively, with 9 bases between them. The CDR3 consists of 14 residues. In germline, CDR1 is DFQATT, CDR2 SNEGSKA (reference sequence). CDR3 loop: CSARDDTPTDTQYF. CDR3 sequence (DNA): TGCAGTGCTAGAGACGACACCCCCACAGATACGCAGTATTTT.

The chain recombines TRBV5-1 with TRBJ2-1; 14 nucleotides align to TRBD2. Germline V CDR1 and CDR2: SGHRS, YFSETQ. There are 17 residues in the CDR3. The V segment lost 4 bases and the J segment 1 base; nucleotides outside the gene matches: 4. DNA of the CDR3: TGCGCCAGCAGCACCGGACTAGCGGGAGGTTCCTACAATGAGCAGTTCTTC. It translates to CASSTGLAGGSYNEQFF.

V is TRBV6-5 and J is TRBJ2-3, with TRBD2 as a possible D gene (6 bases). The CDR3 totals 18 residues. Trimming removed 0 bases from V and 2 bases from J, with 18 bases in between. Germline values: CDR1 MNHEY, CDR2 SVGAGI. The CDR3 reads CASSYSKTTGVLTDTQYF. The CDR3 bases are TGTGCCAGCAGTTACTCAAAGACAACGGGGGTACTCACAGATACGCAGTATTTT.

This clonotype was seen more than once but under ten times. The chain combines TRBV6-5 with TRBJ2-1, with 8 bases matching TRBD1. Trimming at V came to 0 bases and at J to 7 bases, leaving 17 bases not matched to a gene. The CDR3 contains 19 residues. Germline V gives CDR1 MNHEY, CDR2 SVGAGI. The CDR3: CASSYSKILGQGGGNEQFF. The CDR3 DNA follows: TGTGCCAGCAGTTACTCGAAAATTCTCGGACAGGGCGGTGGTAATGAGCAGTTCTTC.

J is TRBJ2-3 and V is TRBV28; 10 nucleotides align to TRBD2. This CDR3 region has 16 residues. The V segment lost 6 bases and the J segment 6 bases; nucleotides outside the gene matches: 12. Germline V gene data show CDR1 as MDHEN and CDR2 as SYDVKM. CDR3 loop: CASSRAASGRGDTQYF. CDR3 nucleotide sequence: TGTGCCAGCAGCCGGGCGGCTAGCGGGAGAGGGGATACGCAGTATTTT.